This T cell receptor (beta chain) was profiled in a study of T cell responses to AZD1222 COVID-19 vaccine. Measured with immunoSEQ multiplex PCR; TCRdb has only the in-frame clones, and not every one. The table includes fewer than 150,000 clones, over 90% detected once. The CDR3 consists of 15 residues. Germline V lookup: CDR1 SQVTM, CDR2 ANQGSEA. Trimming removed 6 bases at V and 1 base at J, with 18 bases between. The specimen was peripheral blood, collected on day 0 of AZD1222 vaccination. This TCR came from an adult in good health. This chain connects TRBV29-1 to TRBJ1-2; the D gene is possibly TRBD1 (5 bases). In nucleotides, the CDR3 is TGCAGCGTAAAGGGGACTATACACTTTAACTATGGCTACACCTTC. This codes for CSVKGTIHFNYGYTF.